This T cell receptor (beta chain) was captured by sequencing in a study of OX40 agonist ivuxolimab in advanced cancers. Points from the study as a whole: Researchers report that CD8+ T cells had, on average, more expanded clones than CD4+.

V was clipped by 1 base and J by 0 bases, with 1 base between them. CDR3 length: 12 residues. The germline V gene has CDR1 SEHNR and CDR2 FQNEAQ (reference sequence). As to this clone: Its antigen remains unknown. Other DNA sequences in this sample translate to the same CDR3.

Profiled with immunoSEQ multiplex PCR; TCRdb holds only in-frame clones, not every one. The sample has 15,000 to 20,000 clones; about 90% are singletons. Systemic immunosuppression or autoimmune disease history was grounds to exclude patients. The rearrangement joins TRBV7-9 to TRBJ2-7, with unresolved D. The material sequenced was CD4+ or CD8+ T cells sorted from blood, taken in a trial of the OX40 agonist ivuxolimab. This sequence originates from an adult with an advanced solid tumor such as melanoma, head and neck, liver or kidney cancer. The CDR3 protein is CASSLVSYEQYF. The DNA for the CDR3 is TGTGCCAGCAGCTTAGTCTCCTACGAGCAGTACTTC.